This T cell receptor beta chain was captured by sequencing in a study of beta chain features in type 1 diabetes. The isolated RNA, all of it, was reverse transcribed, so expressed TCRB transcripts were what got sequenced. Sequencing used immunoSEQ multiplex PCR; TCRdb keeps in-frame clones, though not all of them. Of 100,000 to 150,000 clones listed, around 15% are singletons. The study, taken as a whole, reports: Within the patient group, naive, central memory and Treg TCRB repertoires appeared more similar to each other than within healthy donors. The study found moderately but significantly shorter TCRB CDR3s in all four CD4+ subsets of Type 1 diabetes patients.

V lost 3 bases and J lost 7; bases outside the gene matches: 11. The CDR3 has 15 residues. Germline CDR1 is LGHNA and CDR2 is YNFKEQ. A single count supports this clone. The antigen is undetermined. This TCR was recovered from a man younger than 35 with type 1 diabetes. Sequenced sample: central memory CD4+ T cells from blood. V and J are TRBV4-2 and TRBJ2-7; 8 bases align to TRBD2. CDR3 amino acids: CASSQTLAGGLEQYF. CDR3 DNA sequence: TGTGCCAGCAGCCAGACTCTAGCGGGTGGCCTTGAGCAGTACTTC.